The 24 T cell receptor beta chains listed next were all sequenced from one sample in a study of T-cell memory formation after mild COVID-19. TCRdb re-derived calls from the 5' RACE reads in MiXCR, one entry per CDR3 protein. The data contain a few hundred thousand distinct CDR3 sequences, around 25% of them singletons. Specimen: PBMCs or a T cell subset sorted from them (not recorded which). The receptors were gathered from an adult woman who had mild COVID-19 (a few samples of this study predate the infection). Cell type and time point are not known.

The CDR3 coding sequence is TGCGCCAGCAGCCAAGATTGGAGCGGGGATTTTAGCCAGTACTTC. This translates into CASSQDWSGDFSQYF. This chain connects TRBV4-1 to TRBJ2-5; 7 nucleotides align to TRBD2. With V trimmed by 0 bases and J by 10 bases, 11 bases remained unmatched. CDR3 length equals 15 residues. CDR1 is MGHRA, CDR2 YSYEKL, per germline.

The chain couples TRBV12-3 or TRBV12-4 to TRBJ1-2; 7 bases match TRBD1. J gave up 13 bases and V 1 base, and 6 bases lay outside the gene matches. The CDR3 has 12 residues. The CDR3 sequence: CASSLGQGGCTF. The CDR3 bases are TGTGCCAGCAGTTTAGGACAGGGAGGATGCACCTTC.

The chain joins TRBV19 to TRBJ2-1, with D possibly TRBD1 on 6 matching bases. Germline V CDR1 and CDR2: LNHDA, SQIVND (reference sequence). The V gene lost 3 bases and the J gene lost 7 bases, with 13 bases spanning the gap. The CDR3 spans 14 residues. The CDR3, as DNA: TGTGCCAGTAGTATGCCCTCAGGGGCTAATGAGCAGTTCTTC. It translates to CASSMPSGANEQFF. The variable domain in full, completed from reference TRBV19 and TRBJ2-1, reads DGGITQSPKYLFRKEGQNVTLSCEQNLNHDAMYWYRQDPGQGLRLIYYSQIVNDFQKGDIAEGYSVSREKKESFPLTVTSAQKNPTAFYLCASSMPSGANEQFFGPGTRLTVL.

This clonotype has ten or more counts. V is TRBV12-3 or TRBV12-4 and J is TRBJ2-7; 15 bases are shared with TRBD2. V was pared by 6 bases and J by 3 bases, with 3 bases of the junction left unmatched. The CDR3 is 15 amino acids. The CDR3 reads CASSRTSGRVYEQYF. DNA for the CDR3: TGTGCCAGCAGCAGGACTAGCGGGAGGGTCTACGAGCAGTACTTC.

The V and J genes are TRBV2 and TRBJ1-2; D ambiguous. Germline lookup yields CDR1 SNHLY and CDR2 FYNNEI. Trimming took 11 bases from V and 7 from J, leaving 17 bases between them. This CDR3 has 12 residues. CDR3 in amino acids: CAGWRAGVGYTF. DNA of the CDR3: TGTGCCGGTTGGAGGGCTGGAGTTGGCTACACCTTC.

This clonotype was counted between two and nine times. J is TRBJ2-5 and V is TRBV5-1; D tentatively fits TRBD1 or TRBD2 (5 bases each). The CDR3 runs 16 residues. Germline loops: CDR1 SGHRS, CDR2 YFSETQ. The V and J ends lost 0 bases and 7 bases respectively, with 19 bases between them. The CDR3 DNA is TGCGCCAGCAGCTTGGTTGGGACGCTCGGGGAAGGGACCCAGTACTTC. Protein product: CASSLVGTLGEGTQYF.

The chain carries TRBV24-1 and TRBJ1-2, with D tentatively TRBD1 (6 bases). V was clipped by 4 bases and J by 4 bases, with 9 bases between them. The CDR3 has 13 amino acids. CDR1 is KGHDR, CDR2 SFDVKD, per germline. The DNA of the CDR3 is TGTGCCACCAGTGAAAGGGGGTCCTATGGCTACACCTTC. This codes for CATSERGSYGYTF.

This clonotype was seen more than once but under ten times. The chain employs TRBV5-6 and TRBJ2-3, with TRBD1 matching over 7 bases. V dropped 5 bases and J dropped 4; count of bases not matched to a gene: 10. The CDR3 is made up of 15 amino acids. Germline V lookup: CDR1 SGHDT, CDR2 YYEEEE. As DNA, the CDR3 is TGTGCCAGCAGGTCGGGTAACAGGGGCCCAGATACGCAGTATTTT. Translating gives CASRSGNRGPDTQYF.

This sequence joins TRBV7-9 and TRBJ2-1; 9 positions match TRBD2. Germline CDR1 reads SEHNR; CDR2 reads FQNEAQ (reference sequence). This CDR3 region has 15 residues. After removal of 6 bases from V and 5 bases from J, the junction contained 8 bases not matched to a gene. CDR3: CASRFSGSGDNEQFF. CDR3 nucleotides: TGTGCCAGCAGATTTAGCGGGAGCGGCGACAATGAGCAGTTCTTC.

The chain has TRBV5-7 and TRBJ2-3; 7 nucleotides match TRBD2. TRBV5-7 falls under the ORF class, with uncertain function. Trimming removed 0 bases from V and 2 bases from J; junction bases left unmatched: 6. The CDR3 covers 16 residues. CDR3 amino acids: CASSLAGGSDTDTQYF. The DNA of the CDR3 is TGTGCCAGCAGCTTGGCCGGGGGGTCTGACACAGATACGCAGTATTTT.

The rearrangement joins TRBV2 to TRBJ2-2; D may be TRBD1 (6 bases). Between the trimmed V and J ends, which lost 6 bases and 5 bases, there was a span of 13 bases. The CDR3 has 14 residues. Germline values: CDR1 SNHLY, CDR2 FYNNEI. CDR3 residues: CASRQGGRTGELFF. The CDR3 nucleotides read TGTGCCAGCAGACAGGGCGGACGGACCGGGGAGCTGTTTTTT.

CDR3 nucleotides: TGCGCCAGCAGCCACGTAGCGGGAGGGCCCGGTGAGCAGTTCTTC. This sequence encodes CASSHVAGGPGEQFF. The chain combines TRBV4-3 with TRBJ2-1, with 11 bases aligning to TRBD2. The CDR3 runs to 15 residues. Germline V gives CDR1 LGHNA, CDR2 YSLEER. V lost 3 bases and J lost 9; bases outside the gene matches: 7.

This clonotype was observed a few times. This chain uses TRBV20-1 with TRBJ2-2; 7 bases fit TRBD2. The CDR3 has 13 residues. The ends lost 3 bases at V and 9 bases at J; junction bases unmatched: 7. The V gene's germline CDR1 is DFQATT and CDR2 SNEGSKA (reference sequence). The chain's CDR3 is CSASAGADWELFF. The CDR3 DNA reads as TGCAGTGCTAGTGCGGGAGCTGACTGGGAGCTGTTTTTT.

At least ten counts were recorded for this clonotype. CDR3 protein: CASSPRTGWNEQFF. CDR3 DNA sequence: TGCGCCAGCAGCCCCCGGACAGGTTGGAATGAGCAGTTCTTC. This chain joins TRBV4-3 and TRBJ2-1; 7 bases are a match to TRBD1. With V trimmed by 4 bases and J by 7 bases, 7 bases remained unmatched. The CDR3 is made up of 14 amino acids. Germline V gene data show CDR1 as LGHNA and CDR2 as YSLEER.

This chain links TRBV6-5 with TRBJ1-2; 8 bases line up with TRBD1. The CDR3 contains 14 residues. V lost 6 bases, J lost 2 bases, and 5 bases stayed unmatched. Germline V gene lookup returns CDR1 MNHEY and CDR2 SVGAGI. The CDR3 sequence: CASRGQVGNYGYTF. CDR3 sequence (DNA): TGTGCCAGCAGGGGACAGGTTGGGAACTATGGCTACACCTTC.

This clonotype was observed a handful of times. This chain links TRBV7-2 with TRBJ2-1, with D maybe TRBD2 (6 bases). The CDR3 totals 15 residues. Germline lookup yields CDR1 SGHTA and CDR2 FQGNSA. V was cut by 2 bases and J by 5 bases, with 13 bases left in between. This CDR3 reads CASSLPGLIDNEQFF. CDR3 sequence (DNA): TGTGCCAGCAGCTTACCGGGACTCATAGACAATGAGCAGTTCTTC.

The V and J genes are TRBV27 and TRBJ2-7; 9 bases align to TRBD1. The CDR3 contains 16 residues. The ends lost 3 bases at V and 2 bases at J; junction bases unmatched: 8. Germline loops: CDR1 MNHEY, CDR2 SMNVEV (reference sequence). CDR3 coding DNA: TGTGCCAGCAGTTTGCGCCCTGGACAGGGGACCTACGAGCAGTACTTC. Translated, it gives CASSLRPGQGTYEQYF.

This clonotype has a handful of counts. The chain joins TRBV2 to TRBJ2-3, with 8 bases lining up with TRBD1. V shed 6 bases, J shed 6 bases, and the junction held 17 bases outside the gene matches. Germline assignment: CDR1 SNHLY and CDR2 FYNNEI. There are 17 residues in the CDR3. The CDR3 sequence is CASRDRDRLIVQDTQYF. CDR3 coding DNA: TGTGCCAGCAGGGACAGGGATCGGTTGATAGTTCAGGATACGCAGTATTTT.

V gene TRBV7-9 combines with J gene TRBJ2-3; TRBD2 matches 14 bases. Trimming at V came to 5 bases and at J to 5 bases, leaving 6 bases not matched to a gene. The germline V gene encodes CDR1 SEHNR and CDR2 FQNEAQ (reference sequence). The CDR3 has 16 residues. The CDR3 DNA is TGTGCCAGCAGCCGACTAGCGGGGGGGCCGGGAGATACGCAGTATTTT. As protein: CASSRLAGGPGDTQYF.

About this clonotype itself: A junction boundary mismatches the germline segment, possibly from a read error. V is TRBV5-1 and J is TRBJ1-2, with D possibly being TRBD1 (5 bases). The CDR3 has 14 residues. CDR1 and CDR2 from the germline V gene are SGHRS and YFSETQ. Written as DNA, the CDR3 is TGCTCCAGCAGCTTGGCCCACGGGGGAGATGGCTACACCTTC. It encodes CSSSLAHGGDGYTF.

The chain uses TRBV11-1 and TRBJ1-1; D call uncertain. V lost 4 bases and J 0 bases, leaving 18 bases between the germline ends. CDR3 length: 17 residues. Per germline, CDR1 SGHAT and CDR2 FQDESV (reference sequence). This CDR3 is CASSSIGPSAMNTEAFF. The CDR3 nucleotides are TGTGCCAGCAGCTCCATAGGTCCCTCGGCGATGAACACTGAAGCTTTCTTT.

The chain links TRBV11-1 to TRBJ1-1; D possibly corresponds to TRBD1 (5 bases). V shed 5 bases and J shed 2 bases, with 12 bases lying between them. Looked up from germline, CDR1 is SGHAT and CDR2 is FQDESV (reference sequence). The CDR3 loop spans 14 amino acids. This CDR3 is CASSRQQGNTEAFF. The CDR3 nucleotides are TGTGCCAGCAGCCGACAGCAGGGTAACACTGAAGCTTTCTTT.

Only one count was recorded for this clonotype. The V gene is TRBV5-1, the J gene TRBJ1-2, with 7 bases lining up with TRBD1. V trimming: 1 base; J trimming: 2 bases; junction bases outside the gene matches: 5. This CDR3 spans 15 amino acids. From germline, CDR1 is SGHRS and CDR2 YFSETQ. The CDR3 nucleotides read TGCGCCAGCAGCTTGACCGGGACAGAGAACTATGGCTACACCTTC. Protein: CASSLTGTENYGYTF.

V gene TRBV9 combines with J gene TRBJ1-1; D is unresolved. The germline V gene has CDR1 SGDLS and CDR2 YYNGEE. The ends were cut back, 2 bases at V and 3 bases at J, with 8 bases in the middle. This CDR3 spans 13 amino acids. The CDR3 reads CASSVRPHTEAFF. CDR3 DNA: TGTGCCAGCAGCGTTCGACCGCACACTGAAGCTTTCTTT.